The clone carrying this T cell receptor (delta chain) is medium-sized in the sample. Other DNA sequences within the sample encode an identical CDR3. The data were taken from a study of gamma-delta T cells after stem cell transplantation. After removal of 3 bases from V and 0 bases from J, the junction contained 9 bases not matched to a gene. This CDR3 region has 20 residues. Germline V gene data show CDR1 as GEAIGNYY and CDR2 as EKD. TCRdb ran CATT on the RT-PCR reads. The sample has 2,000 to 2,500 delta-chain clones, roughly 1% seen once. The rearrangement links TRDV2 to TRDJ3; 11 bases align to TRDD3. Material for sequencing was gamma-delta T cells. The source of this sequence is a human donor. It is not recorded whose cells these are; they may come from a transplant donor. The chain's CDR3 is CACDPTGGYRNSWDTRQMFF. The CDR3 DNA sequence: TGTGCCTGTGACCCCACTGGGGGATATAGAAACTCCTGGGACACCCGACAGATGTTTTTC.